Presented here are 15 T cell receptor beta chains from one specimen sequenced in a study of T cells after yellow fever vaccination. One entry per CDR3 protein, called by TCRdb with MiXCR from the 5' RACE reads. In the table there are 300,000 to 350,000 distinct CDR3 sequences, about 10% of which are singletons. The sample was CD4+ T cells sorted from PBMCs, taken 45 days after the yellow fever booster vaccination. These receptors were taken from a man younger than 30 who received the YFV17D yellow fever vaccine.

This chain's CDR3 is CASSLENRQGPRTGYTF. DNA of the CDR3: TGTGCCAGCAGCTTAGAAAACCGACAGGGACCGAGAACGGGCTACACCTTC. The rearrangement links TRBV11-2 to TRBJ1-2, with 7 nucleotides matching TRBD1. The germline V gene encodes CDR1 SGHAT and CDR2 FQNNGV. The V and J ends lost 0 bases and 8 bases, in that order; junction bases with no gene match: 15. The CDR3 length is 17 residues.

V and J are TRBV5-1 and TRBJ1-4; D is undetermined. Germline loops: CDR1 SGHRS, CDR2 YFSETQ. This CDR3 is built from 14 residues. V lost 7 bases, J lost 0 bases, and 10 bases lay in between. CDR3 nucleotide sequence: TGCGCCAGCTCTGAAAGAGCAACTAATGAAAAACTGTTTTTT. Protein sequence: CASSERATNEKLFF.

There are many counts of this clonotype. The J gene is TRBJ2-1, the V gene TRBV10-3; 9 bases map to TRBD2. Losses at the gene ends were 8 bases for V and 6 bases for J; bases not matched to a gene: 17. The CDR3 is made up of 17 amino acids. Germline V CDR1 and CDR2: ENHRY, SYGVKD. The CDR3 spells CAISPQGRGGPSNEQFF. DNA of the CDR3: TGTGCCATCTCCCCCCAGGGGCGGGGGGGCCCGAGCAATGAGCAGTTCTTC.

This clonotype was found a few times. CDR3 loop: CASSPTTELNTEAFF. Here the CDR3 DNA reads TGTGCCAGCTCGCCCACGACAGAATTGAACACTGAAGCTTTCTTT. The chain carries TRBV18 and TRBJ1-1; the D gene is possibly TRBD1 (5 bases). V was pared by 6 bases and J by 0 bases, with 14 bases between. Germline-derived CDR1 and CDR2 are KGHSH and LQKENI. This CDR3 has 15 residues.

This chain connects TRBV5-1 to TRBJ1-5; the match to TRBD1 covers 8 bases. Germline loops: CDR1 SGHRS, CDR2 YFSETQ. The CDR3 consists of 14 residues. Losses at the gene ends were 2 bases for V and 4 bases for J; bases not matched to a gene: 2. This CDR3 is CASSFGTGNQPQHF. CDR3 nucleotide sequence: TGCGCCAGCAGCTTTGGGACAGGAAATCAGCCCCAGCATTTT.

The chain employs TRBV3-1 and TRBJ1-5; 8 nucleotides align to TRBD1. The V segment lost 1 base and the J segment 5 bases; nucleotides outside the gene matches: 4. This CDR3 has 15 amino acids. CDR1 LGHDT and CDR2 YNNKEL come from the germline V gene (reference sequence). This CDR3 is CASSQASGGDQPQHF. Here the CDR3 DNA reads TGTGCCAGCAGCCAAGCCTCAGGGGGCGATCAGCCCCAGCATTTT.

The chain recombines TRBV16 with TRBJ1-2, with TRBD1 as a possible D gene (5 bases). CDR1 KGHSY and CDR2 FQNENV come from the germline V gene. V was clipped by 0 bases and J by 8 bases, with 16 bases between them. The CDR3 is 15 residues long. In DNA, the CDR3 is TGTGCCAGCAGCCAATCGGGCCACAGGTCGGGCGGCTACACCTTC. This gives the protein CASSQSGHRSGGYTF.

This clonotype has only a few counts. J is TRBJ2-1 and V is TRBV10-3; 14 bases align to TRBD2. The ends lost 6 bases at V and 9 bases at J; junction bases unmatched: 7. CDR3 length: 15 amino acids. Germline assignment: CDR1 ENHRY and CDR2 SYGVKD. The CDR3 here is CAISPTSGGAGEQFF. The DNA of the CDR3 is TGTGCCATCAGCCCGACTAGCGGGGGGGCCGGTGAGCAGTTCTTC.

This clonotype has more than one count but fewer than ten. Here the CDR3 DNA reads TGTGCCAGTGCGGGAGGATACGAGCAGTACTTC. It yields the protein CASAGGYEQYF. The V call is TRBV25-1, the J call TRBJ2-7; 8 bases line up with TRBD2. CDR1 and CDR2 (germline): MGHDK, SYGVNS. The length of the CDR3 is 11 residues. J lost 4 bases, V lost 9 bases, and 2 bases had no gene match.

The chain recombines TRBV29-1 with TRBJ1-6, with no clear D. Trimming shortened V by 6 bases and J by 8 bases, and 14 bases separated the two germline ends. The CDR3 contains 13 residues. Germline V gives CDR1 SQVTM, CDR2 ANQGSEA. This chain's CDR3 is CSVAFTDDSPLHF. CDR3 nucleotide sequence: TGCAGCGTCGCTTTTACCGACGATTCACCCCTCCACTTT.

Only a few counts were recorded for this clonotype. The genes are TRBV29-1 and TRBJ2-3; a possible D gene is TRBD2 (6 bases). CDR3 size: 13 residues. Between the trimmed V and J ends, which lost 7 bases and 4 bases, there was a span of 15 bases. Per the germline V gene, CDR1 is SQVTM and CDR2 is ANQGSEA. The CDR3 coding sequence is TGCAGCGGGCACGGGGGTGCTGCAGATACGCAGTATTTT. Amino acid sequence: CSGHGGAADTQYF.

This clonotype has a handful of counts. The CDR3: CASRSSLWDGYTF. CDR3 nucleotide sequence: TGTGCCAGCAGGAGTTCCCTATGGGATGGCTACACCTTC. The V and J genes are TRBV28 and TRBJ1-2; D gene uncertain. V lost 6 bases, J lost 6 bases, and 14 bases lay in between. This CDR3 is built from 13 residues. Germline CDR1 reads MDHEN; CDR2 reads SYDVKM.

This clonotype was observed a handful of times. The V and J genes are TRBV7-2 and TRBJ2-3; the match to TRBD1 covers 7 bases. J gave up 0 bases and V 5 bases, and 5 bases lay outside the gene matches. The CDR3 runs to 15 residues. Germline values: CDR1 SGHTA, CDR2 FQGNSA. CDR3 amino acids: CASSKDRPSTDTQYF. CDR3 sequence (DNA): TGTGCCAGCAGCAAGGACAGGCCTAGCACAGATACGCAGTATTTT. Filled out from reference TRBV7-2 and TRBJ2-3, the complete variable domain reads GAGVSQSPSNKVTEKGKDVELRCDPISGHTALYWYRQSLGQGLEFLIYFQGNSAPDKSGLPSDRFSAERTGGSVSTLTIQRTQQEDSAVYLCASSKDRPSTDTQYFGPGTRLTVL.

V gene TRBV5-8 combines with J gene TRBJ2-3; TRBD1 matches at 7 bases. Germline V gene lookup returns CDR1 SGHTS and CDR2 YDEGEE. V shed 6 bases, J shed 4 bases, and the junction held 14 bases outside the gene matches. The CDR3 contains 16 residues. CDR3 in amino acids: CASTPLRDRVADTQYF. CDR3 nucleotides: TGTGCCAGCACCCCCTTACGAGACAGGGTTGCAGATACGCAGTATTTT.

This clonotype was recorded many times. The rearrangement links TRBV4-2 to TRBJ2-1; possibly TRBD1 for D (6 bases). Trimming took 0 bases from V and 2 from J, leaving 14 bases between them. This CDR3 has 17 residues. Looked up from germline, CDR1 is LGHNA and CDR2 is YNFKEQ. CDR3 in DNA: TGTGCCAGCAGCCAAGATATGGTGAGGGGGACCTACAATGAGCAGTTCTTC. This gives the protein CASSQDMVRGTYNEQFF.